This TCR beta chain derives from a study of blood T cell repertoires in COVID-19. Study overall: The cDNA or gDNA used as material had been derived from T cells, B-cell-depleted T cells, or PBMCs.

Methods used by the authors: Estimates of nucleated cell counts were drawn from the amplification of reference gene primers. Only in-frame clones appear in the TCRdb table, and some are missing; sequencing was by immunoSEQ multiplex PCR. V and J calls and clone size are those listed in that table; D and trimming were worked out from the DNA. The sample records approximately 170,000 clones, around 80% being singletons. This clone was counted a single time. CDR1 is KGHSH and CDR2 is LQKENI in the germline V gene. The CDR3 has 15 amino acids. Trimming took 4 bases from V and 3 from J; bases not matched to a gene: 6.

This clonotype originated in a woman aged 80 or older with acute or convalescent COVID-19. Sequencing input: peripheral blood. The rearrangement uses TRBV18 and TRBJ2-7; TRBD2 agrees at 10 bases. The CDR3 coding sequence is TGTGCCAGCTCACACGAATCTAGCGGGAGCTACGAGCAGTACTTC. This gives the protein CASSHESSGSYEQYF.